These T cell receptor beta chains were read from a single sample in a study of cytomegalovirus exposure and HLA in healthy donors. TCRdb's copy holds only in-frame clones and misses some; the assay was immunoSEQ multiplex PCR. The sample carries roughly 97,000 clones, roughly three quarters recorded once. The sequencing input was PBMCs. Receptors originate from a woman aged 35 to 49 in good health and CMV-seronegative. Both conserved end residues are part of each CDR3. Fields, in order: V gene, D gene, J gene, clone size, CDR3 DNA, CDR3 protein. A D gene is named only where the DNA matches it firmly. Only some rows state a clone size, as once, few, many or a class for expanded clones.

V gene: TRBV19
D gene: .
J gene: TRBJ2-3
clone size: .
CDR3 DNA: TGTGCCAGTAGTTCTGTTTCCACAGATACGCAGTATTTT
CDR3 protein: CASSSVSTDTQYF

V gene: TRBV6-1
D gene: TRBD1
J gene: TRBJ1-5
clone size: .
CDR3 DNA: TGTGCCAGCAGACCGACAGGGTTTATGAAGGAGCCCCAGCATTTT
CDR3 protein: CASRPTGFMKEPQHF

V gene: TRBV6-5
D gene: TRBD2
J gene: TRBJ2-7
clone size: .
CDR3 DNA: TGTGCCAGCAGGGGACTAGCGACTTACGAGCAGTACTTC
CDR3 protein: CASRGLATYEQYF

V gene: TRBV5-1
D gene: .
J gene: TRBJ2-7
clone size: .
CDR3 DNA: TGCGCCAGCAGCTTGTCCCCGGGTTACGAGCAGTACTTC
CDR3 protein: CASSLSPGYEQYF

V gene: TRBV28
D gene: .
J gene: TRBJ2-4
clone size: .
CDR3 DNA: TGTGCCAGCAGTTCCTGGTCATCGGGTTCCAAAAACATTCAGTACTTC
CDR3 protein: CASSSWSSGSKNIQYF

V gene: TRBV27
D gene: TRBD2
J gene: TRBJ2-3
clone size: .
CDR3 DNA: TGTGCCAGCAGGGGAGGGACTTTAAGCACAGATACGCAGTATTTT
CDR3 protein: CASRGGTLSTDTQYF

V gene: TRBV2
D gene: TRBD2
J gene: TRBJ2-5
clone size: .
CDR3 DNA: TGTGCCAGCAGTGCGAGATTAGCGGGAGGAGAGACCCAGTACTTC
CDR3 protein: CASSARLAGGETQYF

V gene: TRBV10-3
D gene: TRBD2
J gene: TRBJ2-1
clone size: .
CDR3 DNA: TGTGCCATCAGGCCGGGACTAGGTGGGAATGAGCAGTTCTTC
CDR3 protein: CAIRPGLGGNEQFF

V gene: TRBV19
D gene: .
J gene: TRBJ2-5
clone size: .
CDR3 DNA: TGTGCCAGTAGTTCCCTTCAAGAGACCCAGTACTTC
CDR3 protein: CASSSLQETQYF

V gene: TRBV28
D gene: .
J gene: TRBJ1-2
clone size: .
CDR3 DNA: TGTGCCAGCAGTTTAGATTGGGGCACTCTTAACTATGGCTACACCTTC
CDR3 protein: CASSLDWGTLNYGYTF

V gene: TRBV28
D gene: TRBD1
J gene: TRBJ1-2
clone size: .
CDR3 DNA: TGTGCCAGCAGTTTACTTACCAGGGGGCGGGATGGCTACACCTTC
CDR3 protein: CASSLLTRGRDGYTF

V gene: TRBV4-2
D gene: .
J gene: TRBJ2-6
clone size: few
CDR3 DNA: TGTGCCAGCAGCCAAGACAACTCTGGGGCCAACGTCCTGACTTTC
CDR3 protein: CASSQDNSGANVLTF

V gene: TRBV18
D gene: .
J gene: TRBJ1-5
clone size: .
CDR3 DNA: TGTGTCAGCTCACCACTCCGGGGGAGCAATCAGCCCCAGCATTTT
CDR3 protein: CVSSPLRGSNQPQHF

V gene: TRBV5-8
D gene: .
J gene: TRBJ2-1
clone size: .
CDR3 DNA: TGTGCCAGCAGCTTTTTTTGGGGGAGGTCGACAGTCACTTTTTACAATGAGCAGTTCTTC
CDR3 protein: CASSFFWGRSTVTFYNEQFF

V gene: TRBV7-2
D gene: TRBD2
J gene: TRBJ2-1
clone size: once
CDR3 DNA: TGTGCCAGCAGCTTGGGAGGGTCCTACAATGAGCAGTTCTTC
CDR3 protein: CASSLGGSYNEQFF

V gene: TRBV19
D gene: TRBD2
J gene: TRBJ2-2
clone size: few
CDR3 DNA: TGTGCCAGTAGCCCTCCTCGGCGGGGACTAGCGGGAGGGCAGACCGGGGAGCTGTTTTTT
CDR3 protein: CASSPPRRGLAGGQTGELFF

V gene: TRBV28
D gene: .
J gene: TRBJ2-7
clone size: few
CDR3 DNA: TGTGCCAGCAGGAGCCCTAGTGGCCCCTACGAGCAGTACTTC
CDR3 protein: CASRSPSGPYEQYF

V gene: TRBV28
D gene: .
J gene: TRBJ1-4
clone size: .
CDR3 DNA: TGTGCCAGCAGTTCCGACTTAGGTGAAAAACTGTTTTTT
CDR3 protein: CASSSDLGEKLFF